The T cell receptor beta chain under discussion was sequenced for a study of regulatory T cells in long-lasting Graves disease. Arm-PCR of CDR3 regions with iRepertoire HTBI primers generated TCR beta libraries. MiXCR, applied by TCRdb to the multiplex PCR reads, yields one record per CDR3 protein. The data show 500,000 or so distinct CDR3 sequences, 16% seen once. This clonotype was counted between two and nine times. This CDR3 has 11 amino acids. The germline V and J ends were trimmed by 3 bases and 7 bases, with 7 bases remaining between them. The germline CDR1 and CDR2 sequences are GTSNPN and SVGIG (reference sequence). Time point defined: newly diagnosed GD, antithyroid drugs for less than 3 months. The authors made the TCR library using RNA they extracted from PBMCs. The same sample was also studied in work on T cells in Graves' hyperthyroidism and ophthalmopathy. That source adds: Orbital computed tomography and thyroid ultrasound, together with serum TRAb and thyroxine and clinical symptoms, were used for diagnoses. A first-round RT-PCR of the TCR CDR3 used the HTBI primer set. Progression to ophthalmopathy was predicted a median of approximately 6.4 months early.

The TCR originated in a man in his forties or fifties with Graves disease. The source was peripheral blood mononuclear cells (PBMCs), collected at new diagnosis, from a patient treated with antithyroid drugs. This chain joins TRBV30 and TRBJ2-1; no definite D call. CDR3 bases: TGTGCCTGGAGCCTTTTGAATGAGCAGTTCTTC. As protein: CAWSLLNEQFF.